This T cell receptor beta chain was recorded in a study of OX40 agonist ivuxolimab in advanced cancers. Study-wide background: Administration of intravenous ivuxolimab to patients occurred every 2 weeks at 0.01 to 10 mg/kg. The study's findings and limits: Fewer expanded clones were found on average in CD4+ than in CD8+ T cells.

V lost 2 bases, J lost 3 bases, and 16 bases lay in between. Germline V lookup: CDR1 SGHNT, CDR2 YYREEE (reference sequence). The CDR3 runs 16 residues. Regarding this clone: Its antigen is currently unknown.

Generated by immunoSEQ multiplex PCR, the TCRdb table keeps only in-frame clones and is missing some. The sample holds around 62,000 clones, approximately 90% seen once. The gene calls are TRBV5-4 and TRBJ2-3; D may be TRBD2 (6 bases). The receptor was isolated from an adult with an advanced solid tumor such as melanoma, head and neck, liver or kidney cancer. The sequenced sample was CD4+ or CD8+ T cells sorted from blood, obtained in a trial of the OX40 agonist ivuxolimab. CDR3 nucleotides: TGTGCCAGCAGCTTCAGCCAAGGAGGGTTTACAGATACGCAGTATTTT. It is translated as CASSFSQGGFTDTQYF.